Shown below are 16 T cell receptor beta chains from a single sample sequenced in a study of Graves' ophthalmopathy and Graves' hyperthyroidism. The authors amplified TCR beta CDR3 regions, and they did so from RNA transcripts for repertoire sequencing. First-round RT-PCR used HTBI primers; second-round multiplex PCR followed. One entry per CDR3 protein results from TCRdb running MiXCR on the multiplex PCR reads. The sample holds under 250,000 distinct CDR3 sequences, just under 30% seen once. Source material: peripheral blood. These receptors were taken from a man aged 45 to 65 with Graves' ophthalmopathy.

In this sample, this clonotype turned up many times. The rearrangement uses TRBV19 and TRBJ2-7; tentative D call: TRBD2 (5 bases). The CDR3 length is 14 residues. V lost 2 bases and J 1 base, leaving 9 bases between the germline ends. Germline V gene sequence: CDR1 LNHDA, CDR2 SQIVND (reference sequence). The DNA for the CDR3 is TGTGCCAGTAGTATATATCGGGGTTCCTACGAGCAGTACTTC. Its protein product is CASSIYRGSYEQYF.

This clonotype was detected ten times or more. The junction and the germline gene differ at one end; a read error may be behind it. The chain employs TRBV27 and TRBJ2-7; D not certain. The CDR3 totals 16 residues. Germline V gene sequence: CDR1 MNHEY, CDR2 SMNVEV (reference sequence). Here the CDR3 reads CTSSRLSLTAGYEQYF. The DNA for the CDR3 is TGTACCAGCAGTAGACTTTCTTTAACAGCCGGCTACGAGCAGTACTTC.

The genes are TRBV6-2 or TRBV6-3 and TRBJ2-7, with no clear D. Germline values: CDR1 MNHEY, CDR2 SVGEGT. V was trimmed by 6 bases and J by 1 base, leaving 13 bases between them. This CDR3 contains 14 residues. The DNA of the CDR3 is TGTGCCAGCAGCTTGAAAAGTGGGTCCTACGAGCAGTACTTC. As protein: CASSLKSGSYEQYF.

The chain combines TRBV6-1 with TRBJ2-5; no clear D. The CDR3 runs to 16 residues. CDR1 and CDR2 from the germline V gene are MNHNS and SASEGT. V was pared by 5 bases and J by 1 base, with 17 bases between. The CDR3 DNA follows: TGTGCCAGCAGTCCCCGCCCAGTAAATCTCCAAGAGACCCAGTACTTC. As protein: CASSPRPVNLQETQYF.

This chain uses TRBV25-1 with TRBJ2-5; TRBD2 aligns across 7 bases. The germline gives CDR1 MGHDK, CDR2 SYGVNS. With 4 bases clipped from V and 6 bases from J, the junction kept 8 bases outside the gene matches. The CDR3 loop spans 14 amino acids. This CDR3 reads CASSGSGEGKTQYF. The CDR3 DNA reads as TGTGCCAGCAGTGGAAGTGGGGAGGGAAAGACCCAGTACTTC.

The chain carries TRBV6-1 and TRBJ1-1; D is unclear. Germline assignment: CDR1 MNHNS and CDR2 SASEGT. Trimming pared 2 bases from V and 1 base from J, leaving 8 bases between. The CDR3 consists of 14 residues. In nucleotides, the CDR3 is TGTGCCAGCAGTGAAAATGGTCCGAACACTGAAGCTTTCTTT. Amino acid sequence: CASSENGPNTEAFF.

This clonotype was detected many times. J is TRBJ1-6 and V is TRBV4-2; 7 nucleotides line up with TRBD1. The germline V gene encodes CDR1 LGHNA and CDR2 YNFKEQ. The CDR3 runs 16 residues. The V segment lost 1 base and the J segment 8 bases; nucleotides outside the gene matches: 8. The DNA for the CDR3 is TGTGCCAGCAGCCAAGGACAGGGAGTTTTGGATTCACCCCTCCACTTT. Its protein is CASSQGQGVLDSPLHF.

V and J are TRBV25-1 and TRBJ2-2, with TRBD1 matching over 9 bases. Per germline, CDR1 MGHDK and CDR2 SYGVNS. This CDR3 is built from 16 residues. After removal of 4 bases from V and 6 bases from J, the junction contained 9 bases not matched to a gene. DNA of the CDR3: TGTGCCAGCAGTGGACCGGGACAGGGTCATCCCGGGGAGCTGTTTTTT. Translated, it gives CASSGPGQGHPGELFF.

J is TRBJ1-5 and V is TRBV7-2; TRBD1 matches at 10 bases. V gave up 5 bases and J gave up 7 bases; unmatched junction bases: 2. CDR1 is SGHTA, CDR2 FQGNSA, per germline. The CDR3 runs to 13 residues. In DNA, the CDR3 is TGTGCCAGCAGCAAGACAGGGGGCCAGCCCCAGCATTTT. Protein: CASSKTGGQPQHF.

This chain uses TRBV20-1 with TRBJ2-5, with 9 bases matching TRBD1. Trimming cost V 6 bases and J 7 bases; bases outside gene matches: 15. Germline CDR1 reads DFQATT; CDR2 reads SNEGSKA (reference sequence). The CDR3 covers 15 residues. CDR3 coding DNA: TGCAGTGCCACCAAACCGGGACAGGGACGGGGGACCCAGTACTTC. This translates into CSATKPGQGRGTQYF.

This chain joins TRBV28 and TRBJ1-2; possible D gene TRBD1, 5 bases. CDR1 MDHEN and CDR2 SYDVKM come from the germline V gene. The V end lost 1 base, the J end lost 7 bases, and 16 bases lay between the germline ends. The length of the CDR3 is 15 residues. The chain's CDR3 is CASSLSFTGFGGYTF. The CDR3 bases are TGTGCCAGCAGTTTATCTTTTACAGGTTTCGGTGGCTACACCTTC.

This clonotype showed up many times. The chain joins TRBV6-1 to TRBJ1-5, with D uncertain. Per the germline V gene, CDR1 is MNHNS and CDR2 is SASEGT. The V end lost 5 bases, the J end lost 1 base, and 12 bases lay between the germline ends. The CDR3 runs 15 residues. CDR3 nucleotide sequence: TGTGCCAGCAGTCCCCAACTCGGGAGCAATCAGCCCCAGCATTTT. Translated: CASSPQLGSNQPQHF.

This clonotype occurred many times. The chain joins TRBV7-8 to TRBJ2-2; no clear D. Looked up from germline, CDR1 is SGHVS and CDR2 is FQNEAQ. CDR3 length: 16 amino acids. Trimming removed 5 bases from V and 2 bases from J, with 15 bases in between. The CDR3 sequence: CASSPLAWDNTGELFF. DNA of the CDR3: TGTGCCAGCAGCCCCCTCGCTTGGGATAACACCGGGGAGCTGTTTTTT.

The chain has TRBV12-3 or TRBV12-4 and TRBJ2-2, with D perhaps matching TRBD2 (5 bases). With 7 bases removed from V and 4 bases from J, the gap between germline ends came to 13 bases. CDR3 length: 14 amino acids. In DNA form, the CDR3 reads TGTGCCAGCATTCTACAACGGGGCACCGGGGAGCTGTTTTTT. Translating gives CASILQRGTGELFF.

V gene TRBV11-2 combines with J gene TRBJ2-4; the D gene is possibly TRBD2 (6 bases). This CDR3 is built from 15 residues. Trimming took 4 bases from V and 0 from J, leaving 10 bases between them. Germline V gene data show CDR1 as SGHAT and CDR2 as FQNNGV. The CDR3 loop is CASSSRELAKNIQYF. The CDR3, as DNA: TGTGCCAGCAGCTCCCGGGAGTTAGCCAAAAACATTCAGTACTTC.

This clonotype occurred many times. This chain joins TRBV5-1 and TRBJ2-7; 8 bases line up with TRBD2. The V segment lost 7 bases and the J segment 6 bases; nucleotides outside the gene matches: 12. The CDR3 sequence is 14 residues long. The V gene's germline CDR1 is SGHRS and CDR2 YFSETQ. CDR3 DNA: TGCGCCAGCGGCCCGGGACTAGGCGTTCCCGAGCAGTACTTC. Translation gives CASGPGLGVPEQYF.